Below, 30 T cell receptor beta chains from the same sample are listed, as sequenced in a study of T cells in Graves' hyperthyroidism and ophthalmopathy. TCR beta CDR3 sequences were amplified from RNA transcripts. The HTBI primer set served for first-round RT-PCR of the TCR CDR3. TCRdb re-called the multiplex PCR reads through MiXCR, storing one row per CDR3 protein. The table lists about 640,000 distinct CDR3 sequences, less than 25% of them singletons. Sequences were obtained from blood. These receptors were obtained from a man aged 30 to 39 with Graves' ophthalmopathy.

This clonotype was seen once. The rearrangement uses TRBV27 and TRBJ1-1, with 10 bases aligning to TRBD1. Germline V gene data show CDR1 as MNHEY and CDR2 as SMNVEV (reference sequence). Trimming took 7 bases from V and 1 from J; bases not matched to a gene: 6. The CDR3 contains 15 residues. The CDR3 sequence: CASTRTGGSNTEAFF. The DNA of the CDR3 is TGTGCCAGCACCAGGACAGGGGGGTCGAACACTGAAGCTTTCTTT.

The V and J genes are TRBV2 and TRBJ2-2, with D unclear. Germline V CDR1 and CDR2: SNHLY, FYNNEI. The CDR3 runs to 15 residues. The V gene lost 1 base and the J gene lost 0 bases, with 6 bases spanning the gap. The CDR3 DNA reads TGTGCCAGCAGTGAAGAGGACGCGAACACCGGGGAGCTGTTTTTT. It is translated as CASSEEDANTGELFF.

This clonotype showed up many times. V gene TRBV28 combines with J gene TRBJ2-3, with 9 bases fitting TRBD2. V shed 2 bases, J shed 2 bases, and the junction held 2 bases outside the gene matches. The germline gives CDR1 MDHEN, CDR2 SYDVKM. This CDR3 comprises 15 residues. DNA of the CDR3: TGTGCCAGCAGTTTAGCGGGAGGGTACACAGATACGCAGTATTTT. Translated: CASSLAGGYTDTQYF. Filled out from reference TRBV28 and TRBJ2-3, the complete variable domain reads DVKVTQSSRYLVKRTGEKVFLECVQDMDHENMFWYRQDPGLGLRLIYFSYDVKMKEKGDIPEGYSVSREKKERFSLILESASTNQTSMYLCASSLAGGYTDTQYFGPGTRLTVL.

V usage is TRBV2 and J usage is TRBJ2-2; tentative D call: TRBD2 (6 bases). The germline V gene encodes CDR1 SNHLY and CDR2 FYNNEI. This CDR3 is built from 15 residues. Trimming shortened V by 6 bases and J by 0 bases, and 11 bases separated the two germline ends. The CDR3 region is CASSWGEPNTGELFF. The CDR3 nucleotides read TGTGCCAGCAGCTGGGGGGAACCGAACACCGGGGAGCTGTTTTTT.

The V and J genes are TRBV24-1 and TRBJ1-5; D might be TRBD1 (5 bases). Germline V CDR1 and CDR2: KGHDR, SFDVKD. The V gene lost 3 bases and the J gene lost 0 bases, with 5 bases spanning the gap. There are 14 residues in the CDR3. The CDR3 bases are TGTGCCACCAGTGATCAGGGTAGCAATCAGCCCCAGCATTTT. Translating it yields CATSDQGSNQPQHF.

This clonotype has more than one count but fewer than ten. The CDR3 coding sequence is TGTGCCAGCAGCTTCAGGACAGCCCGAAGGAGGACAGATACGCAGTATTTT. It yields the protein CASSFRTARRRTDTQYF. The chain carries TRBV7-9 and TRBJ2-3; tentatively, D is TRBD1 (6 bases). The CDR3 runs 17 residues. The germline CDR1 and CDR2 sequences are SEHNR and FQNEAQ (reference sequence). V was trimmed by 3 bases and J by 3 bases, leaving 19 bases between them.

The chain has TRBV5-6 and TRBJ2-7; D gene ambiguous. Germline CDR1 and CDR2: SGHDT and YYEEEE. V gave up 6 bases and J gave up 3 bases, with 7 bases separating them. CDR3 length: 11 residues. CDR3 region: CASNRYYEQYF. For the CDR3, the DNA is TGTGCCAGCAACAGATACTACGAGCAGTACTTC.

Many counts were recorded for this clonotype. This sequence joins TRBV6-1 and TRBJ1-1, with 10 nucleotides matching TRBD1. Germline CDR1 and CDR2: MNHNS and SASEGT. V lost 7 bases, J lost 5 bases, and 10 bases stayed unmatched. This CDR3 contains 15 residues. CDR3 DNA sequence: TGTGCCAGCATTCGGGGTAGGACAGGGGGGACTGAAGCTTTCTTT. The encoded protein is CASIRGRTGGTEAFF.

At least ten counts were recorded for this clonotype. The V call is TRBV20-1, the J call TRBJ1-2; 7 bases are shared with TRBD1. The J segment lost 7 bases and the V segment lost 5 bases, leaving 7 bases of the junction unmatched. The germline gives CDR1 DFQATT, CDR2 SNEGSKA (reference sequence). CDR3 length: 12 residues. The CDR3 DNA is TGCAGTGCTTCCCGACAGGGAGTTGGCTACACCTTC. Translating it yields CSASRQGVGYTF.

This chain uses TRBV15 with TRBJ1-2; D is perhaps TRBD1 (5 bases). V shed 0 bases and J shed 8 bases, with 25 bases lying between them. The CDR3 totals 18 residues. Germline loops: CDR1 LNHNV, CDR2 YYDKDF (reference sequence). CDR3 in DNA: TGTGCCACCAGCAGAGATCTTGGGAAGGCTGGCAGGGAGGACGGCTACACCTTC. It is translated as CATSRDLGKAGREDGYTF. The complete variable domain, with remaining parts taken from reference TRBV15 and TRBJ1-2, reads DAMVIQNPRYQVTQFGKPVTLSCSQTLNHNVMYWYQQKSSQAPKLLFHYYDKDFNNEADTPDNFQSRRPNTSFCFLDIRSPGLGDTAMYLCATSRDLGKAGREDGYTFGSGTRLTVV.

This clonotype was counted at least ten times. The chain's CDR3 is CASSRTSGRRTQYF. CDR3 coding DNA: TGTGCCAGCAGCAGAACTAGCGGGAGGCGTACGCAGTATTTT. The J gene is TRBJ2-3, the V gene TRBV28, with 12 bases that match TRBD2. Trimming at V came to 6 bases and at J to 8 bases, leaving 6 bases not matched to a gene. CDR3 length equals 14 residues. Germline CDR1 MDHEN, CDR2 SYDVKM.

In its sample, this clonotype was seen many times. The chain is built from TRBV2 and TRBJ2-3, with D possibly being TRBD1 or TRBD2 (6 bases each). Trimming stripped 3 bases from V and 2 bases from J, with 15 bases between. This CDR3 spans 16 amino acids. Germline CDR1 and CDR2: SNHLY and FYNNEI. Here the CDR3 reads CASSDPRGLDTDTQYF. Here the CDR3 DNA reads TGTGCCAGCAGTGATCCCCGGGGGCTAGACACAGATACGCAGTATTTT.

The V and J genes are TRBV20-1 and TRBJ2-3; unclear D gene. V was trimmed by 3 bases and J by 0 bases, leaving 13 bases between them. The CDR3 sequence is 15 residues long. CDR1 and CDR2 from the germline V gene are DFQATT and SNEGSKA (reference sequence). The CDR3 spells CSAREHSASTDTQYF. The CDR3 DNA reads TGCAGTGCTAGGGAACACTCCGCTAGCACAGATACGCAGTATTTT.

This clonotype was observed at least ten times. The chain links TRBV20-1 to TRBJ2-7; D may be TRBD1 (6 bases). Germline V lookup: CDR1 DFQATT, CDR2 SNEGSKA (reference sequence). This CDR3 has 12 amino acids. V lost 1 base and J 5 bases, leaving 9 bases between the germline ends. The CDR3 bases are TGCAGTGCTAGAGTAGGACAGCACGAGCAGTACTTC. This gives the protein CSARVGQHEQYF.

This clonotype has at least ten counts. Written as DNA, the CDR3 is TGTGCCAGCAGCCCCGTTGCTATGAGCACTGAAGCTTTCTTT. Translation gives CASSPVAMSTEAFF. The V and J genes are TRBV7-8 and TRBJ1-1; D remains ambiguous. Trimming took 5 bases from V and 4 from J, leaving 14 bases between them. From germline, CDR1 is SGHVS and CDR2 FQNEAQ. This CDR3 region has 14 residues.

This clonotype was detected ten times or more. The V and J genes are TRBV7-9 and TRBJ2-6; 7 bases line up with TRBD1. The CDR3 spans 17 residues. V lost 5 bases, J lost 0 bases, and 7 bases stayed unmatched. Looked up from germline, CDR1 is SEHNR and CDR2 is FQNEAQ (reference sequence). The CDR3 nucleotides are TGTGCCAGCAGCACTCGACAGGGCGGCTCTGGGGCCAACGTCCTGACTTTC. As protein: CASSTRQGGSGANVLTF.

As for this clonotype: A much larger clone differs from this one at a single base, so this may be a read error. The J gene is TRBJ2-3, the V gene TRBV11-3, with D perhaps TRBD1 or TRBD2 (5 bases each). V lost 5 bases and J 7 bases, leaving 16 bases between the germline ends. The CDR3 totals 14 residues. Per the germline V gene, CDR1 is SGHNT and CDR2 is YENEEA. CDR3 protein: CASSRGGERYTQYF. CDR3 DNA sequence: TGTGCCAGCAGCCGTGGGGGAGAGAGGTATACGCAGTATTTT.

The chain carries TRBV20-1 and TRBJ2-7; no clear D gene. V lost 3 bases, J lost 0 bases, and 15 bases lay in between. The germline V gene encodes CDR1 DFQATT and CDR2 SNEGSKA (reference sequence). This CDR3 region has 15 residues. CDR3 in amino acids: CSASTCSSCSYEQYF. Written as DNA, the CDR3 is TGCAGTGCTAGTACTTGTAGCAGCTGCTCCTACGAGCAGTACTTC.

The table lists this clonotype with a few counts. The chain links TRBV15 to TRBJ2-3; TRBD1 matches at 9 bases. The germline CDR1 and CDR2 sequences are LNHNV and YYDKDF (reference sequence). The CDR3 has 17 residues. V gave up 8 bases and J gave up 0 bases; unmatched junction bases: 12. For the CDR3, the DNA is TGTGCCACCTCTACTCGAGGGACAGGGTTAAGCACAGATACGCAGTATTTT. Translation gives CATSTRGTGLSTDTQYF.

This clonotype was observed at least ten times. The chain employs TRBV6-1 and TRBJ2-7; 14 nucleotides agree with TRBD2. Germline V gene sequence: CDR1 MNHNS, CDR2 SASEGT. The CDR3 contains 18 residues. V dropped 7 bases and J dropped 4; count of bases not matched to a gene: 15. The CDR3 DNA reads TGTGCCAGCATCATGCCGGGACTAGCGGGAGCGGATCCGTACGAGCAGTACTTC. Translated: CASIMPGLAGADPYEQYF.

This clonotype has a count of ten or more. The CDR3 bases are TGTGCTAGTGGTTTGGAGGGGTCCACTGAAGCTTTCTTT. Protein: CASGLEGSTEAFF. The J gene is TRBJ1-1, the V gene TRBV12-5; possibly TRBD1 for D (5 bases). This CDR3 region has 13 residues. Germline V gene sequence: CDR1 LGHNT, CDR2 FRNRAP. The V end was cut by 1 base, the J end by 4 bases, with 7 bases between.

The chain links TRBV5-1 to TRBJ1-2; 7 bases map to TRBD1. Germline V gene data show CDR1 as SGHRS and CDR2 as YFSETQ. The CDR3 consists of 13 residues. V lost 0 bases and J lost 8; bases outside the gene matches: 4. This CDR3 reads CASSLEGGRGYTF. The DNA of the CDR3 is TGCGCCAGCAGCTTGGAAGGGGGCCGAGGCTACACCTTC.

This clonotype was observed a few times. The CDR3 reads CASRQTSGYEQYF. CDR3 nucleotide sequence: TGTGCCAGCAGACAGACTAGCGGCTACGAGCAGTACTTC. The chain has TRBV6-1 and TRBJ2-7; 9 bases are a match to TRBD2. CDR1 MNHNS and CDR2 SASEGT come from the germline V gene. V was clipped by 6 bases and J by 3 bases; unmatched bases: 3. This CDR3 is built from 13 residues.

This clonotype came up many times. V usage is TRBV28 and J usage is TRBJ1-1; 8 nucleotides match TRBD1. The CDR3 runs 13 residues. Germline CDR1 MDHEN, CDR2 SYDVKM. V dropped 8 bases and J dropped 3; count of bases not matched to a gene: 5. CDR3 DNA: TGTGCCAGCGGCTACAGGGGGTACACTGAAGCTTTCTTT. This translates into CASGYRGYTEAFF.

This clonotype was counted only a few times. The rearrangement joins TRBV24-1 to TRBJ1-5; tentatively, D is TRBD1 (6 bases). Germline V gives CDR1 KGHDR, CDR2 SFDVKD. This CDR3 contains 15 residues. Trimming stripped 5 bases from V and 2 bases from J, with 12 bases between. The CDR3: CATSAQGKGNQPQHF. In DNA form, the CDR3 reads TGTGCCACCAGTGCCCAGGGGAAGGGCAATCAGCCCCAGCATTTT.

This clonotype occurred many times. The rearrangement joins TRBV3-1 to TRBJ1-2; no firm D call. The CDR3 is 12 amino acids. The V end lost 0 bases, the J end lost 8 bases, and 7 bases lay between the germline ends. CDR1 and CDR2 (germline): LGHDT, YNNKEL (reference sequence). The CDR3 sequence: CASSQDYGGYTF. The CDR3 DNA follows: TGTGCCAGCAGCCAAGATTATGGAGGCTACACCTTC.

Only one count was recorded for this clonotype. J is TRBJ2-2 and V is TRBV29-1, with TRBD1 matching 7 bases. Germline values: CDR1 SQVTM, CDR2 ANQGSEA. J lost 5 bases, V lost 4 bases, and 4 bases had no gene match. This CDR3 region has 13 residues. DNA for the CDR3: TGCAGCGTTGGGACAGGCGGGACCGGGGAGCTGTTTTTT. Translation gives CSVGTGGTGELFF.

The V gene is TRBV6-2 or TRBV6-3, the J gene TRBJ2-1; possibly TRBD1 for D (6 bases). Trimming cost V 7 bases and J 4 bases, with 14 bases left between them. CDR1 is MNHEY and CDR2 is SVGEGT in the germline V gene. CDR3 length equals 14 residues. In DNA form, the CDR3 reads TGTGCCAGCACCGCGGTAGGGGGTTACAATGAGCAGTTCTTC. Translation gives CASTAVGGYNEQFF.

This clonotype was seen many times. V usage is TRBV12-3 or TRBV12-4 and J usage is TRBJ2-5; 13 bases match TRBD2. The CDR3 consists of 15 residues. The V gene end was trimmed by 4 bases and the J gene end by 3 bases; junction bases not matched to a gene: 2. The CDR3 sequence: CASSSGTSGKETQYF. The DNA for the CDR3 is TGTGCCAGCAGTTCCGGGACTAGCGGGAAAGAGACCCAGTACTTC.

This chain uses TRBV11-2 with TRBJ2-1; possibly TRBD2 for D (6 bases). The CDR3 length is 13 residues. The V gene lost 7 bases and the J gene lost 7 bases, with 14 bases spanning the gap. CDR1 and CDR2 (germline): SGHAT, FQNNGV. The CDR3 is CASTINGGNEQFF. The CDR3 nucleotides read TGTGCCAGCACCATTAATGGGGGGAATGAGCAGTTCTTC.